This T cell receptor beta chain stems from a study of molecular identifiers for immune sequencing clone quantification. The sample holds many counts of this clonotype. TCRdb independently ran MiXCR on the PCR reads; one entry per CDR3 protein. The sample includes 88,000 or so distinct CDR3 sequences, 21% of them seen just once. Germline CDR1 reads SGHNT; CDR2 reads YYREEE (reference sequence). This CDR3 is 13 amino acids long. J was trimmed by 5 bases and V by 7 bases; bases with no gene match: 9. This chain connects TRBV5-4 to TRBJ2-7; TRBD2 agrees at 7 bases. The receptor comes from a human donor in good health. Some libraries in this study had Jurkat cell RNA spiked in. Sequenced material: naive CD8+ T cells from blood, with Jurkat cell RNA spiked in. The subset is: FACS-sorted CD8+CD4-CCR7+CD45RA+ naive T cells. CDR3 amino acids: CASGGEGFHEQYF. The CDR3 DNA reads as TGTGCCAGCGGAGGGGAGGGGTTCCACGAGCAGTACTTC.